This TCR beta chain derives from a study of blood T cells in healthy people across ages. Study outcomes and limitations: Strong correlation existed between TCR beta diversity and naive T cell percentage.

This clonotype was recorded at least ten times. The antigen remains unidentified. The CDR3 covers 14 residues. The V gene's germline CDR1 is SEHNR and CDR2 FQNEAQ (reference sequence). V lost 4 bases to trimming and J lost 6 bases; unmatched junction nucleotides: 4. Using a J-beta primer mix together with a sample-barcoded 5' primer, a second PCR was run for about 6 to 11 cycles. TCRdb passed the 5' RACE reads through MiXCR, listing each CDR3 protein once. This repertoire shows roughly 1.5 million distinct CDR3 sequences, 40% to 45% found once; its top ten account for about 4%. The source material was blood. This clonotype was obtained from a woman aged 18-35 years in good health. This rearrangement joins TRBV7-9 to TRBJ1-5, with 9 nucleotides matching TRBD1. CDR3 loop: CASSSTGGAQPQHF. In DNA form, the CDR3 reads TGTGCCAGCAGCTCGACAGGGGGTGCTCAGCCCCAGCATTTT.